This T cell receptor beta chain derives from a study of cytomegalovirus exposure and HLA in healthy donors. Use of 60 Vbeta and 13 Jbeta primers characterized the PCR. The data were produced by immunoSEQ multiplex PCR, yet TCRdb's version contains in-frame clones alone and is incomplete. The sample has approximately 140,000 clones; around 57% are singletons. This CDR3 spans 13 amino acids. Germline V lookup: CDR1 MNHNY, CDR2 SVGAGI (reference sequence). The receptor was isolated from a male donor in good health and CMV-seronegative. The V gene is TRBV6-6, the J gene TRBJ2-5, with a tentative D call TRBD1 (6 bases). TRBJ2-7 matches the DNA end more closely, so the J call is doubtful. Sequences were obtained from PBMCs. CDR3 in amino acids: CASSWIRGDEQYF. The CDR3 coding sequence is TGTGCCAGCAGTTGGATCAGGGGCGACGAGCAGTACTTC.